The 21 T cell receptor beta chains below were found in one sample sequenced in a study of blood T cells in healthy people across ages. Primed by a sample-barcoded 5' primer and a J-beta primer mix, a second PCR proceeded for about 7 to 11 cycles. MiXCR was run by TCRdb on the 5' RACE reads, yielding one entry per CDR3 protein. Of 600,000 to 1,000,000 distinct CDR3 sequences listed, around 25% are singletons. The same data also went into a second study, on T cells of mothers and their children.

Sequenced material: blood. Every receptor here comes from a boy between 10 and 17 years old in good health.

This clonotype was found a few times. The CDR3 is CASSSPGQGEGMAKNIQYF. The CDR3 DNA sequence: TGTGCCAGCTCCTCCCCGGGACAGGGAGAGGGAATGGCCAAAAACATTCAGTACTTC. The chain joins TRBV6-1 to TRBJ2-4, with 9 bases matching TRBD1. V was pared by 8 bases and J by 1 base, with 18 bases of the junction left unmatched. This CDR3 has 19 amino acids. CDR1 and CDR2 from the germline V gene are MNHNS and SASEGT.

V usage is TRBV20-1 and J usage is TRBJ2-7; D is perhaps TRBD1 (5 bases). Trimming shortened V by 4 bases and J by 0 bases, and 13 bases separated the two germline ends. This CDR3 contains 14 residues. Germline CDR1 and CDR2: DFQATT and SNEGSKA (reference sequence). The CDR3 sequence: CSATTGAYSYEQYF. For the CDR3, the DNA is TGCAGTGCTACAACAGGTGCCTACTCCTACGAGCAGTACTTC.

The chain couples TRBV20-1 to TRBJ2-1; 8 bases agree with TRBD2. CDR1 and CDR2 (germline): DFQATT, SNEGSKA (reference sequence). The CDR3 sequence is 16 residues long. The junction had 7 bases not matched to a gene; V was cut back by 3 bases and J by 0 bases. The CDR3 DNA is TGCAGTGCTAGCACTAGCGGTGATAGCTCCTACAATGAGCAGTTCTTC. Its translation: CSASTSGDSSYNEQFF.

This clonotype has just a few counts. V usage is TRBV20-1 and J usage is TRBJ1-5; no reliable D call. This CDR3 has 15 residues. Germline CDR1 reads DFQATT; CDR2 reads SNEGSKA (reference sequence). With 2 bases removed from V and 5 bases from J, the gap between germline ends came to 16 bases. The CDR3 nucleotides read TGCAGTGCTAGAACTCAAGGGTTGGGAGATCAGCCCCAGCATTTT. As protein: CSARTQGLGDQPQHF.

This rearrangement joins TRBV15 to TRBJ1-6; D gene unclear. Germline CDR1 is LNHNV and CDR2 is YYDKDF (reference sequence). CDR3 length equals 15 residues. V lost 0 bases to trimming and J lost 6 bases, with 9 bases between them. DNA for the CDR3: TGTGCCACCAGCAGAGATCGCAACAGTAATTCACCCCTCCACTTT. Amino acid sequence: CATSRDRNSNSPLHF.

The chain couples TRBV7-2 to TRBJ2-5; no reliable D call. The J call may be faulty, since TRBJ2-7 better matches the DNA end. Germline V lookup: CDR1 SGHTA, CDR2 FQGNSA. There are 14 residues in the CDR3. The CDR3 DNA reads as TGTGCCAGCAGCTTAGAGCAGTTCTCCTACGAGCAGTACTTC. Its translation: CASSLEQFSYEQYF.

This sequence joins TRBV30 and TRBJ1-2; D gene unclear. V dropped 2 bases and J dropped 2 bases, with 15 bases sitting between them. Germline V gene sequence: CDR1 GTSNPN, CDR2 SVGIG (reference sequence). This CDR3 is 15 amino acids long. The CDR3 loop is CAWSPPGSLNYGYTF. CDR3 in DNA: TGTGCCTGGAGTCCACCGGGGTCTTTGAACTATGGCTACACCTTC. Using reference TRBV30 and TRBJ1-2 for the parts outside the CDR3, the full variable domain is SQTIHQWPATLVQPVGSPLSLECTVEGTSNPNLYWYRQAAGRGLQLLFYSVGIGQISSEVPQNLSASRPQDRQFILSSKKLLLSDSGFYLCAWSPPGSLNYGYTFGSGTRLTVV.

The genes are TRBV29-1 and TRBJ1-4; 8 bases match TRBD1. Germline-derived CDR1 and CDR2 are SQVTM and ANQGSEA. This CDR3 spans 13 amino acids. Trimming at V came to 5 bases and at J to 6 bases, leaving 5 bases not matched to a gene. CDR3 DNA sequence: TGCAGCGTTAAACAGGGGGTTGATGAAAAACTGTTTTTT. This translates into CSVKQGVDEKLFF.

This chain uses TRBV6-2 or TRBV6-3 with TRBJ2-3; perhaps D is TRBD1 or TRBD2 (5 bases each). Trimming left V 4 bases short and J 6 bases short, with 20 bases between. The germline CDR1 and CDR2 sequences are MNHEY and SVGEGT. The CDR3 contains 16 residues. The DNA of the CDR3 is TGTGCCAGCAGTTCCCTGGGGGATTTCCCCGACGATACGCAGTATTTT. It encodes CASSSLGDFPDDTQYF.

J is TRBJ2-2 and V is TRBV2; D possibly corresponds to TRBD1 (6 bases). CDR3 size: 14 residues. Trimming stripped 4 bases from V and 1 base from J, with 7 bases between. Germline loops: CDR1 SNHLY, CDR2 FYNNEI. The CDR3 sequence: CASSGTVNTGELFF. The CDR3, as DNA: TGTGCCAGCAGTGGGACAGTGAACACCGGGGAGCTGTTTTTT.

The sample holds a few counts of this clonotype. The chain joins TRBV15 to TRBJ2-5, with D uncertain. The CDR3 runs 15 residues. V was cut by 0 bases and J by 1 base, with 9 bases left in between. Germline V gene sequence: CDR1 LNHNV, CDR2 YYDKDF (reference sequence). In nucleotides, the CDR3 is TGTGCCACCAGCAGAGATGGGCTTTCCCAAGAGACCCAGTACTTC. This sequence encodes CATSRDGLSQETQYF.

This clonotype was found a few times. This sequence joins TRBV5-1 and TRBJ2-5; no clear D gene. The end of the DNA is better explained by TRBJ2-7, so the J call may be wrong. CDR1 is SGHRS and CDR2 is YFSETQ in the germline V gene. The CDR3 spans 13 residues. This chain's CDR3 is CASSLEFLYEQYF. The CDR3, as DNA: TGCGCCAGCAGCTTGGAGTTCCTCTACGAGCAGTACTTC.

This clonotype has just a few counts. The chain links TRBV5-6 to TRBJ1-2; D unclear. V was trimmed by 0 bases and J by 4 bases, leaving 13 bases between them. Germline CDR1 and CDR2: SGHDT and YYEEEE. This CDR3 contains 15 residues. In DNA, the CDR3 is TGTGCCAGCAGCTTGGGGTTGGCACAGAGCTATGGCTACACCTTC. This codes for CASSLGLAQSYGYTF.

A word on this clonotype: Compared with germline, one end of the junction differs, possibly owing to a read error. The chain links TRBV12-3 or TRBV12-4 to TRBJ1-2; D ambiguous. The CDR3 spans 16 residues. The CDR3 DNA sequence: TGTGCCGGCAGTCCCGGGTCGCGAAGGGATAACTATGGCTACACCTTC. Amino acids: CAGSPGSRRDNYGYTF.

This clonotype was seen only a few times. This chain uses TRBV21-1 with TRBJ1-4; the table's TRBD1 call for D was not verified on the DNA. TRBV21-1 is annotated as a pseudogene. The CDR3 runs to 15 residues. The CDR3 protein is CASSQDRDGGEKLFF. The CDR3 nucleotides are TGTGCCAGCAGCCAGGACAGGGATGGGGGTGAAAAACTGTTTTTT.

The chain carries TRBV30 and TRBJ1-2; D gene uncertain. Germline-derived CDR1 and CDR2 are GTSNPN and SVGIG (reference sequence). The CDR3 has 12 residues. Trimming stripped 1 base from V and 7 bases from J, with 10 bases between. The CDR3 reads CAWSGNPGGYTF. The CDR3 DNA is TGTGCCTGGAGTGGGAATCCGGGTGGCTACACCTTC.

This clonotype appeared a few times. The V and J genes are TRBV11-1 and TRBJ1-2; possible D gene TRBD1, 6 bases. The CDR3 extends over 16 amino acids. Per germline, CDR1 SGHAT and CDR2 FQDESV (reference sequence). V was trimmed by 5 bases and J by 3 bases, leaving 19 bases between them. The CDR3 here is CASSPTLGDMDYGYTF. CDR3 sequence (DNA): TGTGCCAGCAGCCCTACGCTCGGGGACATGGACTATGGCTACACCTTC.

This clonotype was seen a few times. The chain has TRBV29-1 and TRBJ2-5; D is undetermined. The CDR3 runs to 11 residues. The V gene's germline CDR1 is SQVTM and CDR2 ANQGSEA. V was trimmed by 2 bases and J by 5 bases, leaving 6 bases between them. In DNA, the CDR3 is TGCAGCGTTGAAAGGATCGAGACCCAGTACTTC. This gives the protein CSVERIETQYF.

The V and J genes are TRBV12-3 or TRBV12-4 and TRBJ2-2, with 10 bases that match TRBD1. Germline trimming cut 3 bases from V and 5 bases from J; bases unmatched to any gene: 3. This CDR3 contains 15 residues. The CDR3 nucleotides are TGTGCCAGCAGTTTCCGGGACAGGGGAACCGGGGAGCTGTTTTTT. It codes for CASSFRDRGTGELFF.

The V call is TRBV7-6, the J call TRBJ2-5; TRBD2 matches 7 bases. The ends lost 1 base at V and 0 bases at J; junction bases unmatched: 5. Germline loops: CDR1 SGHVS, CDR2 FNYEAQ. CDR3 length: 16 residues. The CDR3 here is CASSLGRGVNQETQYF. CDR3 in DNA: TGTGCCAGCAGCTTAGGTCGGGGGGTGAACCAAGAGACCCAGTACTTC.

This clonotype was detected a few times. V is TRBV28 and J is TRBJ2-5, with D perhaps matching TRBD1 or TRBD2 (5 bases each). Trimming pared 7 bases from V and 14 bases from J, leaving 23 bases between. Looked up from germline, CDR1 is MDHEN and CDR2 is SYDVKM. The CDR3 totals 13 residues. In DNA form, the CDR3 reads TGTGCCAGCATTCAGAACGGGGCAGGGCGATCCTACTTC. This translates into CASIQNGAGRSYF.